This TCR beta chain was obtained from a study of cytomegalovirus exposure and HLA in healthy donors. Background on the study: Both the 120 or so validation repertoires and the approximately 700 first-cohort repertoires used the same platform, as reported by a later analysis.

This clone was observed a single time. Its target is not known. Sequencing used immunoSEQ multiplex PCR; TCRdb keeps in-frame clones, though not all of them. The sample lists under 200,000 clones, over 85% occurring once. General study results and limits: For cytomegalovirus status, the classifier reportedly gave diagnoses with high specificity and sensitivity. Researchers catalogued roughly 170 TCR beta chains as cytomegalovirus-associated.

Unmatched junction bases numbered 7, after V lost 2 bases and J lost 4 bases. The CDR3 consists of 16 residues. Per germline, CDR1 MNHEY and CDR2 SVGAGI. Sequenced material: PBMCs. The V and J genes are TRBV6-5 and TRBJ2-2, with 7 bases lining up with TRBD2. The origin of this receptor is a woman aged 18-29 years in good health and CMV-seropositive. CDR3: CASSYPQGGRTGELFF. DNA for the CDR3: TGTGCCAGCAGTTACCCTCAGGGAGGGCGCACCGGGGAGCTGTTTTTT.